Sequencing of this TCR beta chain was carried out in a study of tumor-infiltrating lymphocytes in primary liver carcinoma (dated 2017 in TCRdb). With regard to the full study: Hepatocellular carcinoma (four) or combined HCC and intrahepatic cholangiocarcinoma (one) was present in the five patients, who were three men and two women aged 30 to 69 years. Each sample produced roughly 3.5 to 8 million productive TCRbeta reads, and read depth showed no significant difference between tissue types. Technical replicate repertoires showed high reproducibility, with mean shared-clone rates about 0.88 and correlation coefficients above 0.95. The roughly 27 tumor region samples were profiled with Agilent mRNA microarrays so that TCRbeta repertoire diversity could be related to the local molecular phenotype. The five patients had tumors staged T1-T3 N0M0, with maximum diameters ranging from about 4.2 to 10 cm. For each liver tumor, the study sampled five regions along with adjacent normal tissue and blood, and applied TCRbeta repertoire sequencing, expression microarrays and whole-exome sequencing. A total of roughly 35 specimens from 5 patients went through TCRbeta repertoire sequencing, namely 25 tumor regions, 5 adjacent noncancerous liver tissues and 5 peripheral blood samples. The full study reports these points: Only about 8-24% of top clones were found in all five regions of a tumor, suggesting spatial heterogeneity of tumor-infiltrating T cells. With just five patients in the study, the authors point out that the findings should be validated in a larger study. Because the samples were bulk and unsorted, CD4+ and CD8+ T cell repertoires could not be compared. Repertoire overlap was found to be higher between tumor regions (mean approximately 35%) than between tumor-adjacent (roughly 17%) or tumor-blood (about 14%) pairs, consistent with antigen-driven expansion. Only the TCR beta chain was sequenced, so true repertoire diversity is likely underestimated because unpaired alpha chains were not captured. Compared with blood, tumors had a significantly larger share of the repertoire taken up by the top 250 clones (p = 0.039).

Using a constant-region primer and ProtoScript II reverse transcriptase, TCRbeta-specific cDNA was reverse-transcribed from approximately 500 ng total RNA. Construction of the TCRbeta libraries relied on three nested rounds of multiplex PCR, following a slightly modified ARM-PCR procedure. Each of the first two PCR rounds ran for approximately 10 cycles using multiplex TRBV1-TRBV30 forward primers together with a Cbeta reverse primer. A final 25-cycle PCR with Deep VentR polymerase added sample barcodes and Illumina adapters. Before sequencing, amplicons of 200-500 bp were gel-purified using a QIAquick gel extraction kit. TCRbeta amplicons were sequenced on an Illumina HiSeq 2500 with 250-bp paired-end reads. In the original analysis: Trimmomatic v0.33 was used to quality-trim the reads, and FLASH v1.2.11 was used to merge paired reads so that full CDR3 sequences could be recovered. MiGEC v1.2.1b assigned V, D and J germline segments to the rearranged TCRbeta sequences. Clonotype statistics, along with Shannon-Wiener diversity indices, were calculated using VDJtools v1.0.0. To cut down on sampling bias, every analysis after diversity analysis relied on just the 250 most abundant clonotypes from each sample. The public reads were run again by TCRdb, first through fastp at Q25 and then through MiXCR, and only productive beta chains were kept. Each entry is one CDR3 protein sequence, shown with its most common DNA and genes. TCRdb, not the authors, supplied the V and J calls. This sample comprises around 100,000 distinct CDR3 sequences, about 62% of them detected only once. The leading ten clones occupy 12% of the sample.

Total RNA and DNA were co-extracted without cell sorting from approximately 20-30 mg of bulk tissue using the AllPrep DNA/RNA mini kit. Between November 2015 and early 2016, several patients in China with histopathologically diagnosed primary liver carcinoma had their tumors surgically resected. Patients had chronic HBV infection and were treatment-naive at sampling. Each tumor was sampled at five spatially separated regions: the tumor centre plus the superior, inferior, left-lateral and right-lateral poles. Histology showed that every tumor sample contained more than 75% viable tumor cells. Each fresh piece of tumor and adjacent tissue was cut in two, with one half stored in RNAlater at -80 degrees C and the other half sent for histology. Concerning this clonotype itself: Its binding antigen is unknown. No clone much larger than this one lies a single base away; base qualities are absent.

Trimming takes 4 bases off V and 4 bases off J; junction bases not matched to a gene: 12. Reading from cysteine to phenylalanine, the CDR3 counts 17 amino acids. Only the CDR3 region is kept as DNA, spanning 51 bases read in frame from base 1. CDR1 is given as KGHSH and CDR2 as LQKENI, both from the germline V gene. Sequenced: liver tumor tissue from sampling region 2. In light of the paper, this sample's cell subset or site label describes: tumor region T2, inferior pole. Recombination linked TRBV18 to TRBJ2-2; 7 central bases correspond to TRBD2. The clonotype comes from a woman in her sixties or seventies with primary liver carcinoma and hepatitis B virus infection. The nucleotide sequence reads TGTGCCAGCTCACGAGGAACTAACGGGAGGCGCACCGGGGAGCTGTTTTTT. This yields the protein CASSRGTNGRRTGELFF.